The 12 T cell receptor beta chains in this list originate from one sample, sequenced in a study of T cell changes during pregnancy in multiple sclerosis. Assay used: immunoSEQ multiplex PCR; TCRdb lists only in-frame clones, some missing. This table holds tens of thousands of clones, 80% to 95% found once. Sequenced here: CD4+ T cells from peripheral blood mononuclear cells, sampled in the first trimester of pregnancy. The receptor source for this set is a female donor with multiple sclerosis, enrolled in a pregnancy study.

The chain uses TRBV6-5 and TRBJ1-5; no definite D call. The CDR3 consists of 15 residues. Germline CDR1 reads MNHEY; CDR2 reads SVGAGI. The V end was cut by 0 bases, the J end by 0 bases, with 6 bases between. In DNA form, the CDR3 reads TGTGCCAGCAGTTACTCCCAGATTAGCAATCAGCCCCAGCATTTT. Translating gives CASSYSQISNQPQHF.

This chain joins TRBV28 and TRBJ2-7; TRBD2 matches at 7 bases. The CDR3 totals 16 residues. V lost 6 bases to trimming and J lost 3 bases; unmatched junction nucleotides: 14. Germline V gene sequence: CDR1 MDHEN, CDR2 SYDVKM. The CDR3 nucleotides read TGTGCCAGCAGCCCATTTGATCTAGCGGACAACTACGAGCAGTACTTC. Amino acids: CASSPFDLADNYEQYF.

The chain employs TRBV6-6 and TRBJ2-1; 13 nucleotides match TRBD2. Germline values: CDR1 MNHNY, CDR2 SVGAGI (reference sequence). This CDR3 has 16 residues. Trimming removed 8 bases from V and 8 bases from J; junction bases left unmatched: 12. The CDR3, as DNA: TGTGCCAGCTCTGACGGAGGACTAGCGGGAGAGGATGAGCAGTTCTTC. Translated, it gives CASSDGGLAGEDEQFF.

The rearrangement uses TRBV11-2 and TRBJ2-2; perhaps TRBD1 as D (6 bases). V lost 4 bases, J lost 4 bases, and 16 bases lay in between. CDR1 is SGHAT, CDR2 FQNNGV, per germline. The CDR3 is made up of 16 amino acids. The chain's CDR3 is CASSYRVTGITGELFF. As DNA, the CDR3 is TGTGCCAGCAGCTATAGGGTTACAGGGATCACCGGGGAGCTGTTTTTT.

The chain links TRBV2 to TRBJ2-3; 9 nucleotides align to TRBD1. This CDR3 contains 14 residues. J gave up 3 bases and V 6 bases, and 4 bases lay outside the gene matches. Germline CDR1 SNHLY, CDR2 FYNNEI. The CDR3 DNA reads TGTGCCAGCAGCGGGACAGGGTTTACAGATACGCAGTATTTT. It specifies CASSGTGFTDTQYF. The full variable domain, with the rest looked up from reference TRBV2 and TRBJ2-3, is EPEVTQTPSHQVTQMGQEVILRCVPISNHLYFYWYRQILGQKVEFLVSFYNNEISEKSEIFDDQFSVERPDGSNFTLKIRSTKLEDSAMYFCASSGTGFTDTQYFGPGTRLTVL.

Written as DNA, the CDR3 is TGTGCCACCAGCAGAGACCCACAGGAGGAGACCCAGTACTTC. Translated: CATSRDPQEETQYF. This chain uses TRBV15 with TRBJ2-5; D perhaps matches TRBD1 (5 bases). The CDR3 is 14 amino acids. Germline lookup yields CDR1 LNHNV and CDR2 YYDKDF (reference sequence). Trimming removed 0 bases from V and 5 bases from J, with 10 bases in between. The variable domain in full, completed from reference TRBV15 and TRBJ2-5, reads DAMVIQNPRYQVTQFGKPVTLSCSQTLNHNVMYWYQQKSSQAPKLLFHYYDKDFNNEADTPDNFQSRRPNTSFCFLDIRSPGLGDTAMYLCATSRDPQEETQYFGPGTRLLVL.

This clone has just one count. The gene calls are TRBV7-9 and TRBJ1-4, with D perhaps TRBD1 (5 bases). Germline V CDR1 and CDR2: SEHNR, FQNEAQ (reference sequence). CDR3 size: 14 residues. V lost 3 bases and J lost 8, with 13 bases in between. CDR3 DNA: TGTGCCAGCAGCTTGGCGATGGGGGGAGAAAAACTGTTTTTT. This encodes CASSLAMGGEKLFF.

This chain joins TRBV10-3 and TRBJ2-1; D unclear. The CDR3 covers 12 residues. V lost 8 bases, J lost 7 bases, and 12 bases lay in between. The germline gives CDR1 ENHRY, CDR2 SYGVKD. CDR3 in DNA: TGTGCCATCGCCATTAGAAGTAATGAGCAGTTCTTC. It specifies CAIAIRSNEQFF.

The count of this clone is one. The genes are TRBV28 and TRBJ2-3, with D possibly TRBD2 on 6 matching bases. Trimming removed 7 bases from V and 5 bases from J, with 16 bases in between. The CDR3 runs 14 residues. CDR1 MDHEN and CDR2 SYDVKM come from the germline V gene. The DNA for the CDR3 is TGTGCCAGCACTCCCCTGGTGGAGGGAGATACGCAGTATTTT. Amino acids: CASTPLVEGDTQYF.

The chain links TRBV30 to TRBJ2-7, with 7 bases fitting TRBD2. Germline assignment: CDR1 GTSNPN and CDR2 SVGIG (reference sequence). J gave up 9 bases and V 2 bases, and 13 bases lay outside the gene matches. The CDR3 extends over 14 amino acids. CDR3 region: CAWSPLTSLGVQYF. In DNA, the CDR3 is TGTGCCTGGAGTCCACTGACTAGCCTAGGCGTGCAGTACTTC. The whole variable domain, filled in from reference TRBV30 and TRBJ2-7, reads SQTIHQWPATLVQPVGSPLSLECTVEGTSNPNLYWYRQAAGRGLQLLFYSVGIGQISSEVPQNLSASRPQDRQFILSSKKLLLSDSGFYLCAWSPLTSLGVQYFGPGTRLTVT.

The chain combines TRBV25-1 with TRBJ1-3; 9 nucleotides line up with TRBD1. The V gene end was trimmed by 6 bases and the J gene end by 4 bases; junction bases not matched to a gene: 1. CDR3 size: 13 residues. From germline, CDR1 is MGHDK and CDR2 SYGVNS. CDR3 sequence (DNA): TGTGCCAGCAGGGGACAGGGCGGAAACACCATATATTTT. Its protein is CASRGQGGNTIYF. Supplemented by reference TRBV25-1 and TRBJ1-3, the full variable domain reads EADIYQTPRYLVIGTGKKITLECSQTMGHDKMYWYQQDPGMELHLIHYSYGVNSTEKGDLSSESTVSRIRTEHFPLTLESARPSHTSQYLCASRGQGGNTIYFGEGSWLTVV.

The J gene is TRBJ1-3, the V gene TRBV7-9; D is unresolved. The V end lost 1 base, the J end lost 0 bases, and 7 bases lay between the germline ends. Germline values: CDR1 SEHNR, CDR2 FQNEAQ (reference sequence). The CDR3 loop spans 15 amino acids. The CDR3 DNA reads TGTGCCAGCAGCTTAGGGGCAGTCTCTGGAAACACCATATATTTT. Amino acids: CASSLGAVSGNTIYF. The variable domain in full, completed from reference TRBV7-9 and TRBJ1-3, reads DTGVSQNPRHKITKRGQNVTFRCDPISEHNRLYWYRQTLGQGPEFLTYFQNEAQLEKSRLLSDRFSAERPKGSFSTLEIQRTEQGDSAMYLCASSLGAVSGNTIYFGEGSWLTVV.